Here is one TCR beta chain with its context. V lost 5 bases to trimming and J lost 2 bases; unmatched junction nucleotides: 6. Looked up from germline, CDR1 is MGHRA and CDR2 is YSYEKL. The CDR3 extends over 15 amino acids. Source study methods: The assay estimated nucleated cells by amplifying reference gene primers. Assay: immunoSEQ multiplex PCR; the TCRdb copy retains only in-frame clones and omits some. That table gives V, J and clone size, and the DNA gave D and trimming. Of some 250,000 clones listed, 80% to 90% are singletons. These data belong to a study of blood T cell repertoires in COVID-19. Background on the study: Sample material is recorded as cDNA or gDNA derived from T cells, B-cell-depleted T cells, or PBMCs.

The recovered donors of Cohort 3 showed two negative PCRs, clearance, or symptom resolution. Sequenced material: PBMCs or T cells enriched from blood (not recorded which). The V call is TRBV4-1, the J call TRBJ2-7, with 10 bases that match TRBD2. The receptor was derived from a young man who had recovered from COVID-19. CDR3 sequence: CASSYSSGGTYEQYF. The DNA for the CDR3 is TGCGCCAGCAGCTACTCTAGCGGGGGCACCTACGAGCAGTACTTC.